This T cell receptor (beta chain) was obtained from a study of post-analysis software for immune sequencing data. Prepared libraries of TCR beta cDNA carried unique molecular identifiers. One entry per CDR3 protein, called by TCRdb with MiXCR from the PCR reads. The data hold a few hundred thousand distinct CDR3 sequences, with around 34% observed a single time. About this clonotype itself: Its matching antigen is unknown.

Study observations and caveats: Multiple sclerosis patients had significantly lower normalized Chao1 diversity than controls.

Sequenced input: blood. This TCR was recovered from a girl under 18 with multiple sclerosis.

CDR3 nucleotides: TGTGCCAGCAGTTATGTAGGGGGGGACCAAAGCACAGATACGCAGTATTTT. Amino acid sequence: CASSYVGGDQSTDTQYF. This chain links TRBV27 with TRBJ2-3; tentative D call: TRBD2 (7 bases). Deletions cut 4 bases from V and 0 bases from J, with 17 bases between. The CDR3 sequence is 17 residues long. The germline CDR1 and CDR2 sequences are MNHEY and SMNVEV (reference sequence).